A selection of T cell receptor beta chains follows, all from one sample in a study of blood T cell repertoires in COVID-19. Clones were sequenced by immunoSEQ multiplex PCR, and TCRdb holds only the in-frame ones, with some missing. The data show about 300,000 clones, approximately 88% seen once. The sample comprised peripheral blood. Receptors were obtained from a woman in her thirties who had recovered from COVID-19. Each CDR3 is given with its conserved first and last residue. D genes are given only for firm matches. Clone sizes are given selectively: once, few, many, or a class where the clone is expanded.

TRBJ1-2	.	11	.	TRBV28	TGTGCCAGCAGTTTAAGGGAGGGCTACACCTTC	CASSLREGYTF
TRBJ2-4	.	19	TRBD1	TRBV4-1	TGCGCCAGCAGCCAAGGACCGGGACAGGGGTCCCTAGCCAAAAACATTCAGTACTTC	CASSQGPGQGSLAKNIQYF
TRBJ2-1	.	13	TRBD2	TRBV5-1	TGCGCCAGTTCGAGCGGGGGGGCCCATGAGCAGTTCTTC	CASSSGGAHEQFF
TRBJ2-4	once	13	.	TRBV28	TGTGCCAGCAGCCCAGGGGGGACAAACATTCAGTACTTC	CASSPGGTNIQYF
TRBJ1-1	.	16	TRBD1	TRBV5-1	TGCGCCAGCAGCTTGACAACAGGGGGCAAAAACACTGAAGCTTTCTTT	CASSLTTGGKNTEAFF
TRBJ2-3	.	18	TRBD2	TRBV2	TGTGCCAGCAGACCCAAGAGCTTCCTAGCGGGGGGGGCAGATACGCAGTATTTT	CASRPKSFLAGGADTQYF
TRBJ1-3	.	14	.	TRBV5-1	TGCGCCAGCAGCTTGTCGTACTCTGGAAACACCATATATTTT	CASSLSYSGNTIYF
TRBJ2-1	.	19	TRBD2	TRBV3-1/TRBV3-2	TGTGCCAGCAGCCCACCCCTAGGTAGCGGGGGGGGACGGTACAATGAGCAGTTCTTC	CASSPPLGSGGGRYNEQFF
TRBJ2-5	.	17	TRBD2	TRBV9	TGTGCCAGCAGCGCAGATTACGGACTAGCGGGGGGAGAGACCCAGTACTTC	CASSADYGLAGGETQYF
TRBJ2-7	.	15	TRBD2	TRBV4-3	TGCGCCAGCAGCCAATTTAGCGGGACTTTGTACGAGCAGTACTTC	CASSQFSGTLYEQYF
TRBJ2-1	.	15	.	TRBV6-5	TGTGCCAGCCAATTCTTGGGGACTCCTCATAATGAGCAGTTCTTC	CASQFLGTPHNEQFF
TRBJ1-5	.	12	.	TRBV27	TGTGCCAGCAGTTTAGCGGGTCAGCCCCAGCATTTT	CASSLAGQPQHF
TRBJ2-5	.	16	.	TRBV6-2/TRBV6-3	TGTGCCAGCAGTCCCTTCCCGGGGAAAGATCGGGAGACCCAGTACTTC	CASSPFPGKDRETQYF
TRBJ1-5	few	15	.	TRBV19	TGTGCCAGTAGTCTAGGGGGGCATAGCAATCAGCCCCAGCATTTT	CASSLGGHSNQPQHF
TRBJ2-2	few	16	TRBD1	TRBV5-1	TGCGCCAGCAGCTACATCACAGGGGGCCAAGAGAGGGAGCTGTTTTTT	CASSYITGGQERELFF
TRBJ2-5	.	14	.	TRBV30	TGTGCCTGGAGTCCCCCGGGGAGGCAAGAGACCCAGTACTTC	CAWSPPGRQETQYF
TRBJ2-7	.	16	TRBD2	TRBV7-2	TGTGCCAGCAGCTTTAGTGGCGGGACTAGCGCCTACGAGCAGTACTTC	CASSFSGGTSAYEQYF